The clone carrying this TCR beta chain was counted a few times. In the study's own analysis: Estimated nucleated cell counts came from reference gene primer amplification. TCRdb's table, derived via immunoSEQ multiplex PCR, lists solely in-frame clones and lacks some. V and J calls and clone size are given by that table; D and trimming were obtained from the DNA. The repertoire has hundreds of thousands of clones, around 85% of them found once; the top ten carry over 2%. Adults between roughly 18 and 89 years of age took part from more than 20 US areas. The data were obtained in a study of blood T cell repertoires in COVID-19. Study-level information: Samples came from the United States, Italy and Spain, spanning acute and convalescent COVID-19.

This CDR3 region has 17 residues. Trimming took off 0 bases at V and 9 bases at J, with 19 bases between the two ends. CDR1 is SGHRS and CDR2 is YFSETQ in the germline V gene. V gene TRBV5-1 combines with J gene TRBJ1-6; a possible D gene is TRBD1 (6 bases). Sequences were obtained from PBMCs or T cells enriched from blood (not recorded which). The TCR was taken from a man aged 25 to 45 who had recovered from COVID-19. This CDR3 reads CASSLDPQGPAGSPLHF. The CDR3 region has the DNA TGCGCCAGCAGCTTGGACCCACAGGGACCCGCGGGTTCACCCCTCCACTTT.